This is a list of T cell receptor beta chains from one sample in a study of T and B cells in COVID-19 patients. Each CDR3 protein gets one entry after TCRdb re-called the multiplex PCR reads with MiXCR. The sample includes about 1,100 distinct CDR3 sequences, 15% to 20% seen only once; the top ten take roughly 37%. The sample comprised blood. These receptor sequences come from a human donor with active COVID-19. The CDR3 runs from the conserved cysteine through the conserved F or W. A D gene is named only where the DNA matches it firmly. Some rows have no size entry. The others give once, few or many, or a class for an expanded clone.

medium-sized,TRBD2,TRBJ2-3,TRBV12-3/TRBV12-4,CASTPGSGAISTDTQYF,TGTGCCAGCACCCCGGGGAGCGGGGCCATTAGCACAGATACGCAGTATTTT
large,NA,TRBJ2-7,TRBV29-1,CSVRQADEQYF,TGCAGCGTCAGACAGGCTGACGAGCAGTACTTC
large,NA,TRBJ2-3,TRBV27,CASSGTGVTQYF,TGTGCCAGCAGTGGAACGGGGGTAACGCAGTATTTT
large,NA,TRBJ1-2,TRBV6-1,CASKDGLTGYTF,TGTGCCAGCAAGGACGGGCTTACGGGCTACACCTTC
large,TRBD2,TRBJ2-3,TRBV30,CAWSLAGQGTQYF,TGTGCCTGGAGTCTAGCGGGGCAGGGTACGCAGTATTTT
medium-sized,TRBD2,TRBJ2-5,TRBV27,CASSLLGGVQETQYF,TGTGCCAGCAGTTTACTGGGGGGGGTCCAAGAGACCCAGTACTTC
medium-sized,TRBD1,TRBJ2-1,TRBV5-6,CASSRTDRVHEQFF,TGTGCCAGCAGCCGAACCGACAGGGTCCATGAGCAGTTCTTC
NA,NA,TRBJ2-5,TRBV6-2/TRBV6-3,CASTQDGGQGARSETQYF,TGTGCCAGCACTCAAGACGGGGGGCAGGGGGCGCGATCGGAGACCCAGTACTTC
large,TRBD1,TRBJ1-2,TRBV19,CASLDQGQGLFYGYTF,TGTGCCTCCTTAGATCAGGGACAGGGACTCTTCTATGGCTACACCTTC
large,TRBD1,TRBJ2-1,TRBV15,CATSRNRDRGHEQFF,TGTGCCACCAGCAGAAACCGGGACAGGGGCCATGAGCAGTTCTTC
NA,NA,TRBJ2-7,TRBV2,CASSVVFGEKGEQYF,TGTGCCAGCAGTGTGGTCTTCGGGGAAAAGGGCGAGCAGTACTTC
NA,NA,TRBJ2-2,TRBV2,CASKPSAGNTGELFF,TGTGCCAGCAAACCTTCCGCGGGAAACACCGGGGAGCTGTTTTTT
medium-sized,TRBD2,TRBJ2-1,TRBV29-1,CSASPQTSGAQGINEQFF,TGCAGCGCCTCACCCCAGACTAGCGGGGCCCAGGGTATCAATGAGCAGTTCTTC
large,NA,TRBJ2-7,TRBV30,CAWSEGYEQYF,TGTGCCTGGAGTGAAGGTTACGAGCAGTACTTC
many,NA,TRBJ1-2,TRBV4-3,CASSQDTGRNYGYTF,TGCGCCAGCAGCCAAGATACAGGGCGCAACTATGGCTACACCTTC
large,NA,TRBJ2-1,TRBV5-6,CASTRGGSRYNEQFF,TGTGCCAGCACCCGTGGGGGGTCGCGGTACAATGAGCAGTTCTTC
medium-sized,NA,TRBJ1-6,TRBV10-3,CAIRTDGNSPLHF,TGTGCCATCAGGACGGACGGGAATTCACCCCTCCACTTT
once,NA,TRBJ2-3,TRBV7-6,CASSFGVRFSSTDTQYF,TGTGCCAGCAGCTTTGGGGTCAGGTTTTCTAGCACAGATACGCAGTATTTT
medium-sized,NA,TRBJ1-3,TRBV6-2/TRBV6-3,CASSYNRGLPSGNTIYF,TGTGCCAGCAGTTATAATCGGGGTCTCCCCTCTGGAAACACCATATATTTT
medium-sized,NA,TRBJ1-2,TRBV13,CASSIRTSNYGYTF,TGTGCCAGCAGCATACGGACTTCTAACTATGGCTACACCTTC
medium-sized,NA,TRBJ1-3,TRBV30,CACGLSGNTIYF,TGTGCCTGCGGGTTATCAGGAAACACCATATATTTT
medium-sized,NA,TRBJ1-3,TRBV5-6,CASSSRTYSGNTIYF,TGTGCCAGCAGCTCCAGGACGTACTCTGGAAACACCATATATTTT
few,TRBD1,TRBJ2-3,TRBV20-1,CSARQGQGRTDTQYF,TGCAGTGCTAGACAAGGACAGGGCCGAACAGATACGCAGTATTTT
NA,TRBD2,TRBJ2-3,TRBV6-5,CASSRGLAALPFLTQYF,TGTGCCAGCAGCCGGGGACTAGCGGCCCTCCCTTTCCTGACGCAGTATTTT
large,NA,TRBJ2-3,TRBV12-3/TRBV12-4,CASSLGAGLADTQYF,TGTGCCAGCAGTTTAGGTGCCGGGCTAGCAGATACGCAGTATTTT
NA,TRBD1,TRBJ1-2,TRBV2,CASSELGGFTF,TGTGCCAGCAGTGAATTAGGGGGCTTTACCTTC
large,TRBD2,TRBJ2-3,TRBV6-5,CASSQSGDHTDTQYF,TGTGCCAGCAGTCAGAGCGGGGACCACACAGATACGCAGTATTTT
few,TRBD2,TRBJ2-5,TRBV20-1,CSARDPVLAQETQYF,TGCAGTGCTAGAGACCCGGTACTAGCGCAAGAGACCCAGTACTTC
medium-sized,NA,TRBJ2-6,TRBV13,CASEPYSGWAGANVLTF,TGTGCCAGCGAACCTTACAGTGGGTGGGCTGGGGCCAACGTCCTGACTTTC
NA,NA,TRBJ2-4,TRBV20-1,CSAPRQFGIQYF,TGCAGTGCACCGAGACAGTTTGGCATTCAGTACTTC
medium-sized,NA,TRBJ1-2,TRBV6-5,CASSYVGTANYGYTF,TGTGCCAGCAGTTACGTAGGAACAGCTAACTATGGCTACACCTTC
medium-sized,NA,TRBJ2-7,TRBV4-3,CASSQDGTSYEQYF,TGCGCCAGCAGCCAAGACGGCACAAGCTACGAGCAGTACTTC
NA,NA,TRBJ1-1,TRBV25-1,CASSAQMNTEAFF,TGTGCCAGCAGTGCGCAGATGAACACTGAAGCTTTCTTT
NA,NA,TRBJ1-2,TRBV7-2,CASSQRGSGHNGYTF,TGTGCCAGCAGCCAAAGGGGTTCGGGACATAATGGCTACACCTTC
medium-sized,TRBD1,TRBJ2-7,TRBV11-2,CASSYNRGREQYF,TGTGCCAGCAGCTACAACAGGGGGCGCGAGCAGTACTTC
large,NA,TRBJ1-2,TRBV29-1,CSVDGGYGYTF,TGCAGCGTTGACGGGGGCTATGGCTACACCTTC
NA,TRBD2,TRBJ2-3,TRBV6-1,CASSASGDHTDTQYF,TGTGCCAGCAGTGCTAGCGGGGACCACACAGATACGCAGTATTTT
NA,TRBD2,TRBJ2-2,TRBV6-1,CASRGLAGGAGELFF,TGTGCCAGCAGAGGACTAGCGGGGGGTGCCGGGGAGCTGTTTTTT
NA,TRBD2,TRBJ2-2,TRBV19,CASSIGGGPNTGELFF,TGTGCCAGTAGTATAGGCGGGGGTCCTAACACCGGGGAGCTGTTTTTT
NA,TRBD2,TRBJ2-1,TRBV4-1,CASSQLAVGFNEQFF,TGCGCCAGCAGCCAACTAGCGGTGGGTTTCAATGAGCAGTTCTTC